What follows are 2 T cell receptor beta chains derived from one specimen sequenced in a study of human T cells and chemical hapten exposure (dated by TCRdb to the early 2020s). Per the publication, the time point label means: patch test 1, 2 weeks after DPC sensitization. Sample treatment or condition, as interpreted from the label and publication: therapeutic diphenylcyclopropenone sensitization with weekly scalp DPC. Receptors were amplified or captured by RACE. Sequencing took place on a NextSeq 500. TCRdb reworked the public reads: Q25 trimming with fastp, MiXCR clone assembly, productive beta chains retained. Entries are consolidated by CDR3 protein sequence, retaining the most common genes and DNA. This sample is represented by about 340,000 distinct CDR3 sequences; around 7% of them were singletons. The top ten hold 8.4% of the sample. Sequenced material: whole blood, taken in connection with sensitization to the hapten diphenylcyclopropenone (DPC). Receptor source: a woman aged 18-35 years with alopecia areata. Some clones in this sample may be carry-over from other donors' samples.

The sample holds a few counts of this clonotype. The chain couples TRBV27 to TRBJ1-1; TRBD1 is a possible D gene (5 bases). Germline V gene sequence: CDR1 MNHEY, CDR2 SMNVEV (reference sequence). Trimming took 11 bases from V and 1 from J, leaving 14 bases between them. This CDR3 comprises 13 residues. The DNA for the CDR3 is TGTGCCGCCCAAAGGGGCGCGAACACTGAAGCTTTCTTT. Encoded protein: CAAQRGANTEAFF.

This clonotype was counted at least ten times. CDR3 protein: CASSQGAGVGEQYF. Here the CDR3 DNA reads TGTGCCAGCAGCCAAGGAGCGGGGGTAGGAGAGCAGTACTTC. The chain employs TRBV3-1 and TRBJ2-7; 8 bases line up with TRBD2. Looked up from germline, CDR1 is LGHDT and CDR2 is YNNKEL (reference sequence). The CDR3 sequence is 14 residues long. Trimming removed 1 base from V and 7 bases from J; junction bases left unmatched: 6.